This T cell receptor (beta chain) came from a study of cytomegalovirus exposure and HLA in healthy donors. Study observations and caveats: With high specificity and sensitivity, the classifier reportedly diagnosed cytomegalovirus status. Evidence from a later analysis indicated that most CMV-associated TCR beta chains looked HLA-restricted. It was about 150 TCR beta chains that were listed as cytomegalovirus-associated.

Use of 60 Vbeta and 13 Jbeta primers characterized the PCR. Method: immunoSEQ multiplex PCR; TCRdb's copy keeps in-frame clones and lacks some. The sample has approximately 90,000 clones, roughly three quarters seen once; the top ten hold more than 1.3%. Remarks on this clone: The antigen is undetermined.

Germline V gene sequence: CDR1 SEHNR, CDR2 FQNEAQ (reference sequence). The CDR3 sequence is 16 residues long. The V end was cut by 6 bases, the J end by 4 bases, with 16 bases between. What was sequenced was PBMCs. The TCR originated in a male donor in good health and CMV-seronegative. The rearrangement uses TRBV7-9 and TRBJ2-6; TRBD1 might be the D (6 bases). The CDR3 region is CASSPPGAQGANVLTF. The CDR3 coding sequence is TGTGCCAGCAGTCCCCCAGGGGCCCAAGGGGCCAACGTCCTGACTTTC.